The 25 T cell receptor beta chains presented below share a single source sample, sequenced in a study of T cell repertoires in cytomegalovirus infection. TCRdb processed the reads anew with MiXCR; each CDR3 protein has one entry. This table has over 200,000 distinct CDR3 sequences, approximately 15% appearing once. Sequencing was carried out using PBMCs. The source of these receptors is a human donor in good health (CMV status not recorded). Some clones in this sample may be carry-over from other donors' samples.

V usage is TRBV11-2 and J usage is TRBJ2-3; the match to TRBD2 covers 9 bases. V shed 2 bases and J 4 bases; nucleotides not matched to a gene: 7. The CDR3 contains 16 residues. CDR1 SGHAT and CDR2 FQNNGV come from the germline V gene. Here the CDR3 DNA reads TGTGCCAGCAGCTTAACAGCGGGGGGTTTGGCAGATACGCAGTATTTT. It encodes CASSLTAGGLADTQYF.

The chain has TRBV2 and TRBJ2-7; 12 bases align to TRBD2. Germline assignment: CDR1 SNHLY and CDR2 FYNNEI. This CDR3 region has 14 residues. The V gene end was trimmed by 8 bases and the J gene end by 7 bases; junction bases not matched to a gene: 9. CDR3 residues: CASSSSGGAREQYF. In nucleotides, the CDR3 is TGTGCCAGCTCCTCTAGCGGGGGGGCGAGGGAGCAGTACTTC. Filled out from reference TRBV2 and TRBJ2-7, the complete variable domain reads EPEVTQTPSHQVTQMGQEVILRCVPISNHLYFYWYRQILGQKVEFLVSFYNNEISEKSEIFDDQFSVERPDGSNFTLKIRSTKLEDSAMYFCASSSSGGAREQYFGPGTRLTVT.

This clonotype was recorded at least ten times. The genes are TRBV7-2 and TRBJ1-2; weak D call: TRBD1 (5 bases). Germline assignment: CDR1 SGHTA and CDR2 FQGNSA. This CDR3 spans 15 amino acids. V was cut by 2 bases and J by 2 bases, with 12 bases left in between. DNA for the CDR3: TGTGCCAGCAGCTTATTTCCGGGGACCAACTATGGCTACACCTTC. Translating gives CASSLFPGTNYGYTF.

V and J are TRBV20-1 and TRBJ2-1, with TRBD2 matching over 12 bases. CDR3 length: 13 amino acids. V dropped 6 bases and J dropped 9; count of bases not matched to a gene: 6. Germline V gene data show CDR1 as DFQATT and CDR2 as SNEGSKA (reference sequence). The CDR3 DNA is TGCAGTGCCAGACTAGCGGGAGATTCTGAGCAGTTCTTC. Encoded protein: CSARLAGDSEQFF.

This CDR3 is CASSLSGAKLFF. CDR3 sequence (DNA): TGTGCCAGCAGTTTATCAGGGGCGAAGCTGTTTTTT. The rearrangement uses TRBV28 and TRBJ2-2, with a tentative D call TRBD1 (6 bases). Germline CDR1 is MDHEN and CDR2 is SYDVKM. Trimming removed 1 base from V and 12 bases from J, with 9 bases in between. This CDR3 has 12 residues.

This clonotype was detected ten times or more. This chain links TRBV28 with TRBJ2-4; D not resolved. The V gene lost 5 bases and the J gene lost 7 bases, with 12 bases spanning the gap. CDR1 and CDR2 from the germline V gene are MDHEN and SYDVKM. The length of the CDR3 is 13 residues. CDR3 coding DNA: TGTGCCAGCAGTCCAGGCCGTAGTAACATTCAGTACTTC. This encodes CASSPGRSNIQYF.

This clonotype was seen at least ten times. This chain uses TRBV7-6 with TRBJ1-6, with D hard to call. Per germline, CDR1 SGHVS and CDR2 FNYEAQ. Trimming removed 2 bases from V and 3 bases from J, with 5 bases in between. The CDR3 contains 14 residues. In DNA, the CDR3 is TGTGCCAGCAGCTTAAACAACTATAATTCACCCCTCCACTTT. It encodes CASSLNNYNSPLHF. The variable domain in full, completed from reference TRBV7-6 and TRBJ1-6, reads GAGVSQSPRYKVTKRGQDVALRCDPISGHVSLYWYRQALGQGPEFLTYFNYEAQQDKSGLPNDRFSAERPEGSISTLTIQRTEQRDSAMYRCASSLNNYNSPLHFGNGTRLTVT.

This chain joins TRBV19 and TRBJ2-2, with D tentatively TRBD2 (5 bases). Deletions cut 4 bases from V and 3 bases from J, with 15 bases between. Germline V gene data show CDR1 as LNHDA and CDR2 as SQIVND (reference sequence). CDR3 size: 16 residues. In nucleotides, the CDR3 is TGTGCCAGTAGTAACGGACGGGGTTCGCACACCGGGGAGCTGTTTTTT. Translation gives CASSNGRGSHTGELFF. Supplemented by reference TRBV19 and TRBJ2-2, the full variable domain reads DGGITQSPKYLFRKEGQNVTLSCEQNLNHDAMYWYRQDPGQGLRLIYYSQIVNDFQKGDIAEGYSVSREKKESFPLTVTSAQKNPTAFYLCASSNGRGSHTGELFFGEGSRLTVL.

CDR3: CSARDPIRGEQFF. CDR3 sequence (DNA): TGCAGTGCTAGAGATCCCATCCGCGGTGAGCAGTTCTTC. The chain links TRBV20-1 to TRBJ2-1; D is unresolved. The germline V gene has CDR1 DFQATT and CDR2 SNEGSKA (reference sequence). The V end was cut by 0 bases, the J end by 9 bases, with 12 bases between. The CDR3 sequence is 13 residues long.

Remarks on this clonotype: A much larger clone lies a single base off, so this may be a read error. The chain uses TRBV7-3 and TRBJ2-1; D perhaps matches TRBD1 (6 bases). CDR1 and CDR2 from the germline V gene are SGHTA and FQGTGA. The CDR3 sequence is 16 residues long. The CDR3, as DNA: TGTGCCAGCAGCTTAGCACAGGGAATGTTGTTGAATGAGCGGTTCTTC. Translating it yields CASSLAQGMLLNERFF. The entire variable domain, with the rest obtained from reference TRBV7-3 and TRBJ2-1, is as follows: GAGVSQTPSNKVTEKGKYVELRCDPISGHTALYWYRQSLGQGPEFLIYFQGTGAADDSGLPNDRFFAVRPEGSVSTLKIQRTERGDSAVYLCASSLAQGMLLNERFFGPGTRLTVL.

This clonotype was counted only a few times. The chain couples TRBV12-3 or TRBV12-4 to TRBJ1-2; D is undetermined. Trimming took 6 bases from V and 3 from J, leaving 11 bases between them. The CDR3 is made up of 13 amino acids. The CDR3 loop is CASSQQSYYGYTF. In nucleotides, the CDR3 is TGTGCCAGCAGCCAACAAAGTTACTATGGCTACACCTTC.

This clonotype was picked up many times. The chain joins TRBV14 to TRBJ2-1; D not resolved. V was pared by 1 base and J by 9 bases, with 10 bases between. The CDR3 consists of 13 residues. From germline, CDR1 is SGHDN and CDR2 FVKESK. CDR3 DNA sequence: TGTGCCAGCAGCCAAGTAACACGCGGTGAGCAGTTCTTC. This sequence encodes CASSQVTRGEQFF.

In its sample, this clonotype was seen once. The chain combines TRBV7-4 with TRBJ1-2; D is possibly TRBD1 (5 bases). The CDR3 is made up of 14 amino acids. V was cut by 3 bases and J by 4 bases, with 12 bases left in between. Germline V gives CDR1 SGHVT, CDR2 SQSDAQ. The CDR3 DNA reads TGTGCCAGCAGCTTTCAGGGATACGGCTATGGCTACACCTTC. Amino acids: CASSFQGYGYGYTF.

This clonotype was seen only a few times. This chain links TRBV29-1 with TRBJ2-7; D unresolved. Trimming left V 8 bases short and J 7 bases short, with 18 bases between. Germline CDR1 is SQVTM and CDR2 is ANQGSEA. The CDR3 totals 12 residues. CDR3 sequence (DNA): TGCAGCACCTTCAACACTCTTGGAGAGCAGTACTTC. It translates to CSTFNTLGEQYF.

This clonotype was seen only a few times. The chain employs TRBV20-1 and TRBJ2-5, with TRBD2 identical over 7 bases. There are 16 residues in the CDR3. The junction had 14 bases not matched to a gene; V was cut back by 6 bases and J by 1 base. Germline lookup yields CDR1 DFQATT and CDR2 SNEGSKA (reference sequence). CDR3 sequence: CSAMPGLGGGQETQYF. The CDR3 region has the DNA TGCAGTGCGATGCCCGGACTAGGCGGGGGCCAAGAGACCCAGTACTTC.

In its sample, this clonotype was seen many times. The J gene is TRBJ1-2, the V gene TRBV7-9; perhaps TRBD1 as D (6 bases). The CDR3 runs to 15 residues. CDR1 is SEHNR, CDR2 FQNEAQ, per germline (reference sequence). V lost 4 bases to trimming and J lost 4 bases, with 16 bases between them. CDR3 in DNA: TGTGCCAGCAGCTCCGGTACGGCGGGGGCCTATGGCTACACCTTC. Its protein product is CASSSGTAGAYGYTF.

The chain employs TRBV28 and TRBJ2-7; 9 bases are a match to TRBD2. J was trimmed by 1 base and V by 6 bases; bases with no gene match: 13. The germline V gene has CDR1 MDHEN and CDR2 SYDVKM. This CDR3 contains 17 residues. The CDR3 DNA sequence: TGTGCCAGCAGCTCACTGATTCTAGCGGGAATATCCTACGAGCAGTACTTC. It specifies CASSSLILAGISYEQYF.

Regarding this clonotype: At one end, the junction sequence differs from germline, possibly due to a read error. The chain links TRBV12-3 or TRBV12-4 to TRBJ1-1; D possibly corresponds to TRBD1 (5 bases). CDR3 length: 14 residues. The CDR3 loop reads CASSSGLLNTEALF. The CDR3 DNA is TGTGCCAGCAGTTCGGGACTTCTGAACACTGAAGCTTTGTTT.

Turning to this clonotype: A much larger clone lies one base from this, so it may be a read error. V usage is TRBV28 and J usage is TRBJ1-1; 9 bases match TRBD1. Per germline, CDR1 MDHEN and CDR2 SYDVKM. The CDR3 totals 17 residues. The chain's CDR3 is CANSPGGQGSGNTEAFF. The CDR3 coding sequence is TGTGCCAACAGTCCCGGAGGACAGGGGTCGGGGAACACTGAAGCTTTCTTT.

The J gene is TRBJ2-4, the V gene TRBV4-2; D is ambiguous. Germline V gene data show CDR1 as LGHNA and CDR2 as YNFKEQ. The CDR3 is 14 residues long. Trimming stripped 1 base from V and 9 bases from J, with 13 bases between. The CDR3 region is CASSQASPPSIQYF. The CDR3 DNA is TGTGCCAGCAGCCAAGCTAGTCCTCCTAGCATTCAGTACTTC.

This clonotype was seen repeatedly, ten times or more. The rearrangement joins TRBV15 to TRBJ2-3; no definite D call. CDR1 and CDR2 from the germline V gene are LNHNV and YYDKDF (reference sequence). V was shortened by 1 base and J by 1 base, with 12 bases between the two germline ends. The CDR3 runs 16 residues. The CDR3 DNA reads TGTGCCACCAGCAGAGCTCTTTCGAGACGCACAGATACGCAGTATTTT. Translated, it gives CATSRALSRRTDTQYF.

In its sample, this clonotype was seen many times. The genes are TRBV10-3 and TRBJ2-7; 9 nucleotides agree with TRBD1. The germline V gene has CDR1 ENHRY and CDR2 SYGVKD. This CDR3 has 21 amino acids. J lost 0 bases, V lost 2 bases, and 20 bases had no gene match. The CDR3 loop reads CAISEPPAGQGIFVASYEQYF. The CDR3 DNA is TGTGCCATCAGTGAGCCCCCCGCAGGACAGGGGATTTTTGTGGCCTCCTACGAGCAGTACTTC.

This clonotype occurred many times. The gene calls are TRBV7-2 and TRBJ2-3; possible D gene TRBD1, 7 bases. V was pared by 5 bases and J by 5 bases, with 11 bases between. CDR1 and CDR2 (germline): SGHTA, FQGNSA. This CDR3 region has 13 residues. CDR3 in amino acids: CASSPQGGDTQYF. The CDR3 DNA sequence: TGTGCCAGCAGCCCCCAGGGGGGAGATACGCAGTATTTT.

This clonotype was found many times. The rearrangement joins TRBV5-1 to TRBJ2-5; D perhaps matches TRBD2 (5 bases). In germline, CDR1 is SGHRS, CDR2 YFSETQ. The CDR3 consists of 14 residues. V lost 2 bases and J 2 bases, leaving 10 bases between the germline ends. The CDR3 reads CASSFYSGQETQYF. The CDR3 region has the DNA TGCGCCAGCAGCTTCTACTCGGGGCAAGAGACCCAGTACTTC.

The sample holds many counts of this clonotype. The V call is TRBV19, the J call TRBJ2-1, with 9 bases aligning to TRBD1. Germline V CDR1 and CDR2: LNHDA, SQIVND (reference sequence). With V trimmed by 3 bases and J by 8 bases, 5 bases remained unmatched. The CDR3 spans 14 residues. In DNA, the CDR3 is TGTGCCAGTAGTATTGGGACAGGGCGAGATGAGCAGTTCTTC. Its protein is CASSIGTGRDEQFF.